This T cell receptor beta chain was retrieved from a study of CD8+CD57+ T cells in acquired aplastic anemia. Germline V CDR1 and CDR2: DFQATT, SNEGSKA (reference sequence). This CDR3 has 16 amino acids. Trimming cost V 2 bases and J 7 bases, with 24 bases left between them. CDR3 and TCR beta VDJ profiling relied on a genomic DNA template. TCRdb re-called the reads through MiXCR, storing one row per CDR3 protein. The data contain more than 150,000 distinct CDR3 sequences, under 55% of them singletons. The sequencing sample was made of sorted CD4+, CD8+, or CD8+CD57+ T cells (not recorded which) from PBMCs. The sequence came from a human donor in good health. The gene calls are TRBV20-1 and TRBJ2-7, with D possibly TRBD2 on 6 matching bases. The CDR3 loop is CSARPMPGHWRDEQYF. The DNA for the CDR3 is TGCAGTGCTAGACCCATGCCGGGGCACTGGAGGGATGAGCAGTACTTC.